This T cell receptor beta chain comes out of a study of shared T cell receptors in the human thymus. Trimming stripped 3 bases from V and 15 bases from J, with 12 bases between. This CDR3 is built from 11 residues. The germline gives CDR1 WSHSY, CDR2 SAAADI. Assay used: immunoSEQ multiplex PCR; TCRdb lists only in-frame clones, some missing. Counted here are approximately 580,000 clones, around three quarters occurring once; the ten biggest clones make up roughly 0.013%. These data were also reused for a study on human thymus T cells. That source adds: Resected material from corrective heart surgery provided the thymus tissue analysed. There appeared to be biased usage of V and J genes in thymic and blood repertoires. Thymic repertoires from unrelated individuals overlapped highly, related research reported.

Material: thymocytes. This receptor was obtained from a boy younger than two with a congenital heart defect. V and J are TRBV10-2 and TRBJ2-1; weak D call: TRBD1 (5 bases). CDR3 sequence reads: CASSDGALGFF. The CDR3 bases are TGCGCCAGCAGTGATGGGGCCCTAGGGTTCTTC.